Detailed here is one T cell receptor (beta chain). Its recognized antigen is unknown. No qualities accompany the bases; no much larger clone lies one base away. Collaborating institutions collected whole blood in K2EDTA tubes following their own protocols. For TCRbeta analysis, collaborators shipped samples as frozen whole blood, isolated PBMCs, or DNA extracted from either of those sample types. The sample is drawn from a study of blood T cell repertoires in COVID-19 (dated by TCRdb to about 2020). Study-wide context: Collaborator samples came from the United States, Italy and Spain and covered acute and convalescent phases of COVID-19. The prospective study material was composed of cDNA or gDNA derived from T cells, B-cell-depleted T cells, or PBMCs. Deeply sampled blood TCRbeta repertoires from subjects exposed to, actively infected with, or recovered from COVID-19 were included in the dataset. The repertoires were released in a freely available public database intended as a resource for research on the immune response to SARS-CoV-2. The samples were drawn from the first 160 participants of the ongoing ImmuneRACE study and from 1,254 subjects provided by 6 global collaborators. The sample metadata nearly always contained a de-identified subject ID, COVID-19 status, age in years and sex. HLA class I and class II types, where available, came from metadata supplied by the sample provider rather than from assay-based typing.

Here is what the overall study found, with its caveats: The amount of clinical and demographic metadata varied by source and participant and was provided uncurated.

TCRbeta CDR3 regions were amplified from genomic DNA by means of the immunoSEQ Assay, a bias-controlled multiplex PCR. The original methods were these. The number of nucleated cells in each sample was estimated from the amplification of reference gene primers within the assay. Sequence reads were collapsed and filtered to measure the absolute abundance of every unique TCRbeta CDR3 rearrangement. Productive Simpson clonality was computed per sample as the square root of Simpson's diversity index over productive rearrangements. Imported from immuneACCESS, the table was reduced by TCRdb to in-frame sequences with V and J called. These copies leave out some clones; in studies compared against another copy, an unresolved V gene accounts for under half, and the cause of the remainder is not known. V and J calls and clone size are those listed in that table; D and trimming were worked out from the DNA. The sample contains roughly 99,000 clones, about 91% of them found a single time. The top ten constitute around 6.5% of the sample.

At the junction V is shortened by 5 bases and J by 5 bases; bases outside the gene matches: 15. Via the germline V gene, CDR1 is MDHEN and CDR2 SYDVKM. Including the terminal cysteine and phenylalanine, the CDR3 comprises 17 residues. Only CDR3 DNA is held: 51 bases, read in frame from base 1. The chain is encoded by TRBV28 joined to TRBJ2-4, with TRBD1 matching 7 junction bases. The receptor was isolated from a man aged 45-60 years with active or convalescent COVID-19. The sample comprised peripheral blood. CDR3 region: CASSVIGTVVLENIQYF. In nucleotide form, the sequence is TGTGCCAGCAGTGTGATCGGGACAGTTGTCCTAGAAAACATTCAGTACTTC.